These 11 T cell receptor beta chains originate from one sample sequenced in a study of blood T cell repertoires in COVID-19. Here immunoSEQ multiplex PCR was the method, and the copy in TCRdb shows in-frame clones only, minus some. The sample gives 150,000 or so clones, roughly 85% of which show up once; around 5.4% is in the top ten. Sample: peripheral blood. All receptors derive from a woman aged 45-65 years with COVID-19, enrolled during active disease.

Written as DNA, the CDR3 is TGTGCCAGCAGTCGTACAGGCTACAATGAGCAGTTCTTC. Its protein product is CASSRTGYNEQFF. The chain links TRBV27 to TRBJ2-1; possibly TRBD1 for D (5 bases). The CDR3 covers 13 residues. Trimming took off 5 bases at V and 3 bases at J, with 8 bases between the two ends. CDR1 MNHEY and CDR2 SMNVEV come from the germline V gene (reference sequence).

The rearrangement links TRBV6-6 to TRBJ2-7; no clear D. Trimming shortened V by 5 bases and J by 4 bases, and 24 bases separated the two germline ends. The CDR3 contains 17 residues. Germline CDR1 and CDR2: MNHNY and SVGAGI (reference sequence). CDR3 DNA sequence: TGTGCCAGCAGTCAGCCCTTGTCCCACCCTCCACGATACGAGCAGTACTTC. It translates to CASSQPLSHPPRYEQYF.

The chain recombines TRBV10-1 with TRBJ2-4, with D perhaps matching TRBD1 (5 bases). The length of the CDR3 is 16 residues. In germline, CDR1 is WNHNN, CDR2 SYGVQD (reference sequence). V gave up 3 bases and J gave up 2 bases, with 14 bases separating them. The DNA of the CDR3 is TGCGCCAGCAGTGATCTAAGGGGCCGAACCAAAAACATTCAGTACTTC. Protein: CASSDLRGRTKNIQYF.

This chain joins TRBV2 and TRBJ1-6, with 7 bases matching TRBD1. The V gene end was trimmed by 6 bases and the J gene end by 9 bases; junction bases not matched to a gene: 8. The CDR3 sequence is 14 residues long. Germline CDR1 and CDR2: SNHLY and FYNNEI. CDR3 protein: CASRNRGAGSPLHF. The CDR3 DNA follows: TGTGCCAGCAGAAACAGGGGTGCTGGTTCACCCCTCCACTTT.

This chain's CDR3 is CASSLEGAHSNEQFF. The DNA for the CDR3 is TGTGCCAGCAGCTTAGAGGGGGCCCACTCCAATGAGCAGTTCTTC. The rearrangement joins TRBV7-3 to TRBJ2-1; 7 nucleotides agree with TRBD1. V was clipped by 2 bases and J by 6 bases; unmatched bases: 7. There are 15 residues in the CDR3. Germline-derived CDR1 and CDR2 are SGHTA and FQGTGA.

This clone was seen only a few times. The rearrangement links TRBV12-3 or TRBV12-4 to TRBJ1-5; D uncertain. This CDR3 contains 12 residues. V was trimmed by 4 bases and J by 5 bases, leaving 6 bases between them. The CDR3 DNA follows: TGTGCCAGCAGTTCCCTAGATCAGCCCCAGCATTTT. Translation: CASSSLDQPQHF.

CDR3 DNA sequence: TGTGCCAGCAGCTTTGGCCTACTAGCGGATCAATCCTACGAGCAGTACTTC. Protein product: CASSFGLLADQSYEQYF. The chain joins TRBV7-2 to TRBJ2-7, with 8 bases aligning to TRBD2. The CDR3 extends over 17 amino acids. After removal of 3 bases from V and 1 base from J, the junction contained 11 bases not matched to a gene. Looked up from germline, CDR1 is SGHTA and CDR2 is FQGNSA.

This clone was seen a handful of times. The chain links TRBV6-5 to TRBJ1-5; D may be TRBD1 (6 bases). CDR1 is MNHEY, CDR2 SVGAGI, per germline. Trimming removed 8 bases from V and 3 bases from J, with 11 bases in between. The CDR3 is 13 amino acids. This CDR3 reads CASARGPNQPQHF. CDR3 DNA: TGTGCCAGCGCCAGGGGCCCCAATCAGCCCCAGCATTTT.

The rearrangement uses TRBV3-1 (or the pseudogene TRBV3-2) and TRBJ1-2; D unclear. Germline CDR1 reads LGHDT; CDR2 reads YNNKEL (reference sequence). The CDR3 contains 14 residues. V shed 0 bases and J shed 3 bases, with 8 bases lying between them. CDR3 amino acids: CASSQDTGDYGYTF. The CDR3 coding sequence is TGTGCCAGCAGCCAAGATACCGGGGACTATGGCTACACCTTC.

This clone was seen a single time. This chain connects TRBV5-4 to TRBJ2-3; a possible D gene is TRBD1 (8 bases). V dropped 5 bases and J dropped 5 bases, with 15 bases sitting between them. Per germline, CDR1 SGHNT and CDR2 YYREEE (reference sequence). This CDR3 is built from 14 residues. This CDR3 is CASSNRGGVDTQYF. The CDR3 DNA sequence: TGTGCCAGCAGTAACAGGGGGGGCGTAGATACGCAGTATTTT. The full variable domain, in which reference TRBV5-4 and TRBJ2-3 provide the parts outside the CDR3, is ETGVTQSPTHLIKTRGQQVTLRCSSQSGHNTVSWYQQALGQGPQFIFQYYREEENGRGNFPPRFSGLQFPNYSSELNVNALELDDSALYLCASSNRGGVDTQYFGPGTRLTVL.

The chain uses TRBV3-1 (or the pseudogene TRBV3-2) and TRBJ1-5, with a weak D call TRBD1 (5 bases). CDR1 LGHDT and CDR2 YNNKEL come from the germline V gene (reference sequence). Trimming took 4 bases from V and 7 from J, leaving 11 bases between them. This CDR3 spans 13 amino acids. The CDR3 sequence is CASSRQLQQPQHF. The CDR3 nucleotides are TGTGCCAGCAGCCGACAGCTTCAGCAGCCCCAGCATTTT.